The TCR beta chain under discussion was sequenced for a study of human T cells and chemical hapten exposure. For the study at large: Minor pooled library volume differences mainly drove per-sample TCR yield variation.

This clonotype was seen ten or more times. The target antigen is unknown. Attachment of unique molecular identifiers to individual cDNA molecules was performed in the library. Authors' data handling: Per-sample TCR counts ranged from roughly 20,000 to 700,000, median around 100,000. TCRdb independently ran MiXCR on the RACE reads; one entry per CDR3 protein. The V and J calls and clone size come from TCRdb's table, not from the authors' own analysis. In the table there are some 77,000 distinct CDR3 sequences, around 9.3% of which are singletons. Study observations and caveats: No change in TCRs above 1 in 1000 frequency was produced by DPC sensitization.

The time point was: healthy volunteer bleed at 6 weeks. Whole blood that had not been fractionated was the source of extracted total RNA. The TCR sequence derives from a female donor in good health. Some clones in this sample may be carry-over from other donors' samples. The sample taken for sequencing was whole blood.

The DNA of the CDR3 is TGTGCCACCAGTGACTCGGACAGGGGGAATGAGCAGTTCTTC. Its protein product is CATSDSDRGNEQFF. V and J are TRBV24-1 and TRBJ2-1; 10 bases are shared with TRBD1. V trimming: 4 bases; J trimming: 7 bases; junction bases outside the gene matches: 3. The CDR3 loop spans 14 amino acids. Germline V gene lookup returns CDR1 KGHDR and CDR2 SFDVKD.